These 13 T cell receptor beta chains share one sample of origin, sequenced in a study of OX40 agonist ivuxolimab in advanced cancers. Produced via immunoSEQ multiplex PCR; TCRdb's table is partial and in-frame only. Found here are 45,000 or so clones, 80% to 90% of them singletons; the top ten hold approximately 2%. This specimen was CD4+ or CD8+ T cells sorted from blood, taken in a trial of the OX40 agonist ivuxolimab. These receptors all come from an adult with an advanced solid tumor such as melanoma, head and neck, liver or kidney cancer.

This chain joins TRBV6-5 and TRBJ2-3; 8 nucleotides line up with TRBD2. V trimming: 4 bases; J trimming: 3 bases; junction bases outside the gene matches: 3. CDR3 length equals 14 residues. Per germline, CDR1 MNHEY and CDR2 SVGAGI. CDR3 residues: CASSSGLATDTQYF. The CDR3 DNA sequence: TGTGCCAGCAGTTCCGGACTAGCTACAGATACGCAGTATTTT.

Here the CDR3 DNA reads TGTGCCAGTAGTATAGGTCCCGGGACAGGCACAGATACGCAGTATTTT. It encodes CASSIGPGTGTDTQYF. The V gene is TRBV19, the J gene TRBJ2-3; 7 nucleotides align to TRBD1. Germline trimming cut 1 base from V and 1 base from J; bases unmatched to any gene: 5. The V gene's germline CDR1 is LNHDA and CDR2 SQIVND (reference sequence). The CDR3 covers 16 residues.

The rearrangement links TRBV5-1 to TRBJ1-4; D is unclear. The V end was cut by 0 bases, the J end by 1 base, with 13 bases between. The CDR3 is made up of 17 amino acids. Germline V gene data show CDR1 as SGHRS and CDR2 as YFSETQ. The CDR3 nucleotides are TGCGCCAGCAGCTTGGATCTGGGTTCACTAACTAATGAAAAACTGTTTTTT. This encodes CASSLDLGSLTNEKLFF.

The V gene is TRBV11-2, the J gene TRBJ1-2, with D perhaps matching TRBD1 (5 bases). Germline CDR1 is SGHAT and CDR2 is FQNNGV. Trimming left V 4 bases short and J 6 bases short, with 12 bases between. The CDR3 loop spans 13 amino acids. Here the CDR3 DNA reads TGTGCCAGCAGCTCTAGGGGCAGGGATGGCTACACCTTC. As protein: CASSSRGRDGYTF.

This sequence joins TRBV13 and TRBJ1-1, with 8 bases fitting TRBD1. V dropped 5 bases and J dropped 2; count of bases not matched to a gene: 4. CDR1 PRHDT and CDR2 FYEKMQ come from the germline V gene (reference sequence). CDR3 length: 14 amino acids. CDR3 residues: CASSRDRRNTEAFF. The CDR3 DNA sequence: TGTGCCAGCAGCCGGGACAGGCGCAACACTGAAGCTTTCTTT.

The rearrangement links TRBV14 to TRBJ1-1; D remains ambiguous. The CDR3 has 13 residues. Per germline, CDR1 SGHDN and CDR2 FVKESK. The V end lost 1 base, the J end lost 5 bases, and 8 bases lay between the germline ends. The CDR3 spells CASSQGTWTEAFF. The CDR3 bases are TGTGCCAGCAGCCAAGGGACGTGGACTGAAGCTTTCTTT.

The genes are TRBV7-6 and TRBJ1-1; D ambiguous. The germline V gene encodes CDR1 SGHVS and CDR2 FNYEAQ. V lost 3 bases, J lost 0 bases, and 8 bases lay in between. The CDR3 spans 14 residues. CDR3 sequence reads: CASSFSDVNTEAFF. The CDR3, as DNA: TGTGCCAGCAGCTTTTCGGATGTGAACACTGAAGCTTTCTTT.

The chain is built from TRBV7-9 and TRBJ1-3; D gene uncertain. CDR1 is SEHNR, CDR2 FQNEAQ, per germline (reference sequence). The CDR3 extends over 12 amino acids. V lost 3 bases and J 1 base, leaving 1 base between the germline ends. The CDR3 region has the DNA TGTGCCAGCAGCTTTTCTGGAAACACCATATATTTT. Its protein is CASSFSGNTIYF.

This chain links TRBV19 with TRBJ1-5; TRBD1 agrees at 8 bases. The CDR3 covers 16 residues. The V gene's germline CDR1 is LNHDA and CDR2 SQIVND (reference sequence). V dropped 4 bases and J dropped 5; count of bases not matched to a gene: 10. The CDR3 nucleotides are TGTGCCAGTAGTAACGACAACAGGGGGTGGGATCAGCCCCAGCATTTT. Its protein product is CASSNDNRGWDQPQHF.

The chain is built from TRBV7-9 and TRBJ2-3; the match to TRBD1 covers 10 bases. In germline, CDR1 is SEHNR, CDR2 FQNEAQ (reference sequence). Trimming removed 6 bases from V and 6 bases from J; junction bases left unmatched: 6. This CDR3 is built from 14 residues. CDR3 in DNA: TGTGCCAGCAGACCTGACAGGGGGCGTGATACGCAGTATTTT. This gives the protein CASRPDRGRDTQYF.

V usage is TRBV6-5 and J usage is TRBJ2-3; D is uncertain. V was shortened by 6 bases and J by 1 base, with 8 bases between the two germline ends. CDR1 is MNHEY and CDR2 is SVGAGI in the germline V gene. CDR3 length: 13 residues. For the CDR3, the DNA is TGTGCCAGCAGCCTAGGGCGCACAGATACGCAGTATTTT. Translated, it gives CASSLGRTDTQYF.

V usage is TRBV5-1 and J usage is TRBJ2-3, with 15 bases matching TRBD2. Trimming at V came to 3 bases and at J to 7 bases, leaving 3 bases not matched to a gene. The germline V gene has CDR1 SGHRS and CDR2 YFSETQ. There are 15 residues in the CDR3. This CDR3 reads CASSSGTSGRHTQYF. The DNA for the CDR3 is TGCGCCAGCAGCTCAGGGACTAGCGGGAGGCATACGCAGTATTTT.

This rearrangement joins TRBV19 to TRBJ2-4; 8 bases line up with TRBD1. The CDR3 runs 13 residues. V lost 5 bases, J lost 8 bases, and 5 bases stayed unmatched. Germline CDR1 is LNHDA and CDR2 is SQIVND (reference sequence). The CDR3 here is CASSLDRGDIQYF. The CDR3 DNA follows: TGTGCCAGTAGTCTTGACAGGGGAGACATTCAGTACTTC.